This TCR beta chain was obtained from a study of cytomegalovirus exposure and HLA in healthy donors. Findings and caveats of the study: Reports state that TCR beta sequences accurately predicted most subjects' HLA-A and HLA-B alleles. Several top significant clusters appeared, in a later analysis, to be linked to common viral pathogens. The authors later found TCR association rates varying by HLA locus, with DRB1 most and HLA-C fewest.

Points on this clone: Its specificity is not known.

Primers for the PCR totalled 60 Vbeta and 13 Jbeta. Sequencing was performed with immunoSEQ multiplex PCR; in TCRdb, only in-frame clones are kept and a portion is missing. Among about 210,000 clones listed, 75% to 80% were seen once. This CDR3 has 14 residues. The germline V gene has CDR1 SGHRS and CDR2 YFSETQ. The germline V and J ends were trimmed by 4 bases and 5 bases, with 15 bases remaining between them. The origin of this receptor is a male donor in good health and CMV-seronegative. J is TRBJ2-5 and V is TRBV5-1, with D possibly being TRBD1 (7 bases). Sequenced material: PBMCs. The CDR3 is CASSPTTGRETQYF. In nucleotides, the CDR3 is TGCGCCAGCAGCCCCACGACAGGGAGGGAGACCCAGTACTTC.